These 32 T cell receptor beta chains were sequenced from one sample in a study of cytomegalovirus exposure and HLA in healthy donors (dated by TCRdb to between 2016 and 2019). Library method: the immunoSEQ multiplex PCR assay. For the multiplex PCR, a mixture combining 60 forward primers for TCR Vbeta segments and 13 reverse primers for TCR Jbeta segments was used. Not all clones reach the TCRdb copy of this immuneACCESS table, which keeps in-frame sequences only. Checked studies attribute under half of the gap to unresolved V genes and leave the rest unexplained. The table for this sample lists roughly 39,000 clones. Roughly 1.4% of the sample goes to the ten largest clones. The sample taken for sequencing was PBMCs. These receptors were collected from a man aged 30 to 45 in good health and CMV-seronegative.

The V gene is TRBV6-1, the J gene TRBJ1-2; the D gene is possibly TRBD1 (5 bases). Germline CDR1 is MNHNS and CDR2 is SASEGT. The CDR3 loop spans 10 amino acids. Trimming took 8 bases from V and 8 from J, leaving 9 bases between them. DNA for the CDR3: TGTGCCAGCTCCAGGGAAGGCTACACCTTC. Protein sequence: CASSREGYTF.

The chain recombines TRBV5-4 with TRBJ2-1; 7 positions agree with TRBD1. The CDR3 has 15 residues. The germline gives CDR1 SGHNT, CDR2 YYREEE (reference sequence). After removal of 4 bases from V and 5 bases from J, the junction contained 9 bases not matched to a gene. For the CDR3, the DNA is TGTGCCAGCAGCCCCAGACAGGGTCCCAACAATGAGCAGTTCTTC. Its protein product is CASSPRQGPNNEQFF.

V and J are TRBV13 and TRBJ2-2, with D perhaps matching TRBD2 (6 bases). CDR3 size: 15 residues. Germline V gene sequence: CDR1 PRHDT, CDR2 FYEKMQ (reference sequence). The ends were cut back, 4 bases at V and 4 bases at J, with 13 bases in the middle. In DNA, the CDR3 is TGTGCCAGCAGCTCGACTAGGGCGGGCACCGGGGAGCTGTTTTTT. This gives the protein CASSSTRAGTGELFF.

The chain joins TRBV27 to TRBJ2-2; a weak D match, TRBD1 (6 bases). Trimming took off 5 bases at V and 4 bases at J, with 17 bases between the two ends. This CDR3 region has 16 residues. CDR1 is MNHEY and CDR2 is SMNVEV in the germline V gene (reference sequence). CDR3 sequence reads: CASSRQLTGVTGELFF. CDR3 in DNA: TGTGCCAGCAGTCGACAACTGACAGGAGTCACCGGGGAGCTGTTTTTT.

The V gene is TRBV6-4, the J gene TRBJ2-3, with D tentatively TRBD2 (6 bases). V gave up 6 bases and J gave up 1 base, with 17 bases separating them. This CDR3 has 16 amino acids. The germline V gene encodes CDR1 MRHNA and CDR2 SNTAGT. The CDR3 DNA is TGTGCCAGCAGCCTGACGGGAGAAGGGGGCACAGATACGCAGTATTTT. Protein sequence: CASSLTGEGGTDTQYF.

V is TRBV30 and J is TRBJ2-7; D may be TRBD2 (7 bases). The V gene lost 7 bases and the J gene lost 2 bases, with 18 bases spanning the gap. The germline V gene encodes CDR1 GTSNPN and CDR2 SVGIG (reference sequence). This CDR3 spans 14 amino acids. In DNA, the CDR3 is TGTGCCTCTCCAGGGGCTAGCGGCCCCTACGAGCAGTACTTC. The encoded protein is CASPGASGPYEQYF.

The chain couples TRBV11-3 to TRBJ2-7, with D possibly TRBD1 on 6 matching bases. V shed 8 bases and J shed 5 bases, with 13 bases lying between them. Looked up from germline, CDR1 is SGHNT and CDR2 is YENEEA. This CDR3 has 12 residues. The CDR3 region is CASSQGNNEQYF. In DNA form, the CDR3 reads TGTGCCAGCTCCCAGGGGAATAACGAGCAGTACTTC.

This clone is medium-sized by frequency. The V call is TRBV9, the J call TRBJ2-1, with 11 bases identical to TRBD2. The CDR3 loop spans 15 amino acids. Germline values: CDR1 SGDLS, CDR2 YYNGEE. After removal of 4 bases from V and 5 bases from J, the junction contained 5 bases not matched to a gene. CDR3 in amino acids: CASSLLAGGDNEQFF. CDR3 DNA: TGTGCCAGCAGCCTTCTAGCGGGAGGCGACAATGAGCAGTTCTTC.

The chain employs TRBV7-9 and TRBJ2-7; TRBD2 might be the D (5 bases). CDR1 is SEHNR, CDR2 FQNEAQ, per germline (reference sequence). The CDR3 runs to 12 residues. Trimming stripped 5 bases from V and 6 bases from J, with 11 bases between. The CDR3 loop reads CASSRSGIEQYF. The CDR3, as DNA: TGTGCCAGCAGCCGCTCCGGGATCGAGCAGTACTTC.

J is TRBJ2-4 and V is TRBV4-1; TRBD1 matches at 10 bases. Germline V gene sequence: CDR1 MGHRA, CDR2 YSYEKL. The CDR3 spans 14 residues. V lost 5 bases to trimming and J lost 6 bases; unmatched junction nucleotides: 4. The DNA of the CDR3 is TGCGCCAGCAGCTTCGGACAGGGGGTAAACATTCAGTACTTC. It encodes CASSFGQGVNIQYF.

V gene TRBV7-6 combines with J gene TRBJ2-7; tentative D call: TRBD1 (5 bases). The V gene lost 0 bases and the J gene lost 3 bases, with 6 bases spanning the gap. Germline V gives CDR1 SGHVS, CDR2 FNYEAQ. The CDR3 extends over 13 amino acids. The CDR3 loop reads CASSLAGHYEQYF. In DNA, the CDR3 is TGTGCCAGCAGCTTAGCGGGGCACTACGAGCAGTACTTC.

This sequence joins TRBV19 and TRBJ2-1, with TRBD1 identical over 7 bases. The CDR3 has 14 residues. J was trimmed by 3 bases and V by 4 bases; bases with no gene match: 3. CDR1 and CDR2 (germline): LNHDA, SQIVND (reference sequence). CDR3 nucleotides: TGTGCCAGTAGTACCAGGGGGAGCTACAATGAGCAGTTCTTC. This sequence encodes CASSTRGSYNEQFF.

This chain connects TRBV29-1 to TRBJ1-4; TRBD1 matches 9 bases. CDR3 size: 13 residues. V lost 7 bases and J lost 6; bases outside the gene matches: 6. Per germline, CDR1 SQVTM and CDR2 ANQGSEA. The CDR3 DNA sequence: TGCAGCGCTCAGACAGGGGGATATGAAAAACTGTTTTTT. Protein: CSAQTGGYEKLFF. Together with reference TRBV29-1 and TRBJ1-4, the CDR3 gives the full variable domain: SAVISQKPSRDICQRGTSLTIQCQVDSQVTMMFWYRQQPGQSLTLIATANQGSEATYESGFVIDKFPISRPNLTFSTLTVSNMSPEDSSIYLCSAQTGGYEKLFFGSGTQLSVL.

This sequence joins TRBV4-1 and TRBJ1-1, with D unclear. Germline assignment: CDR1 MGHRA and CDR2 YSYEKL. The CDR3 covers 13 residues. V dropped 4 bases and J dropped 1 base, with 7 bases sitting between them. The CDR3 is CASSPRENTEAFF. The CDR3 DNA is TGCGCCAGCAGCCCGCGGGAGAACACTGAAGCTTTCTTT.

CDR3 residues: CAWITSGRAAGELFF. CDR3 coding DNA: TGTGCCTGGATAACTAGCGGGAGGGCCGCCGGGGAGCTGTTTTTT. V is TRBV30 and J is TRBJ2-2; 13 bases fit TRBD2. The V segment lost 4 bases and the J segment 6 bases; nucleotides outside the gene matches: 5. This CDR3 is built from 15 residues. Germline lookup yields CDR1 GTSNPN and CDR2 SVGIG (reference sequence).

The genes are TRBV7-6 and TRBJ2-5; TRBD2 might be the D (5 bases). CDR3 length: 15 amino acids. Germline CDR1 and CDR2: SGHVS and FNYEAQ. The V end lost 1 base, the J end lost 0 bases, and 9 bases lay between the germline ends. The CDR3 region has the DNA TGTGCCAGCAGCTTAGAGGACTCGTACCAAGAGACCCAGTACTTC. Its translation: CASSLEDSYQETQYF.

This chain links TRBV9 with TRBJ2-1; 8 nucleotides align to TRBD1. V shed 4 bases and J 13 bases; nucleotides not matched to a gene: 13. CDR3 size: 14 residues. Germline V gives CDR1 SGDLS, CDR2 YYNGEE. CDR3 loop: CASSPLGQGRPQFF. In DNA form, the CDR3 reads TGTGCCAGCAGCCCCCTTGGACAGGGCCGACCCCAGTTCTTC.

As DNA, the CDR3 is TGCGCCAGCAGCTTCATGCCTAGCGGTACCACAGATACGCAGTATTTT. It yields the protein CASSFMPSGTTDTQYF. The chain combines TRBV5-1 with TRBJ2-3, with 7 bases fitting TRBD2. CDR3 length: 16 amino acids. The junction had 8 bases not matched to a gene; V was cut back by 2 bases and J by 2 bases. Germline V CDR1 and CDR2: SGHRS, YFSETQ.

The rearrangement links TRBV7-3 to TRBJ2-3; TRBD2 is a possible D gene (5 bases). The CDR3 runs to 16 residues. The ends were cut back, 1 base at V and 2 bases at J, with 13 bases in the middle. Germline V gene lookup returns CDR1 SGHTA and CDR2 FQGTGA. The CDR3 region has the DNA TGTGCCAGCAGCTTAAAAGAAGGGAGAAACACAGATACGCAGTATTTT. Translated, it gives CASSLKEGRNTDTQYF.

This chain uses TRBV4-2 with TRBJ1-2, with D tentatively TRBD1 (6 bases). With 0 bases removed from V and 5 bases from J, the gap between germline ends came to 13 bases. Per the germline V gene, CDR1 is LGHNA and CDR2 is YNFKEQ. The CDR3 runs to 15 residues. Here the CDR3 reads CASSQEWGQEYGYTF. The CDR3 DNA reads TGTGCCAGCAGCCAAGAATGGGGGCAGGAATATGGCTACACCTTC.

Note on this clone: One junction end does not reproduce the germline sequence, and a read error may be involved. This chain's CDR3 is CASSSPTGVSEAFF. For the CDR3, the DNA is TGTGCCAGCTCATCACCGACAGGGGTATCTGAAGCTTTCTTT. This chain connects TRBV18 to TRBJ1-1; TRBD1 matches 8 bases. This CDR3 is 14 amino acids long. Per the germline V gene, CDR1 is KGHSH and CDR2 is LQKENI.

The rearrangement links TRBV30 to TRBJ2-7, with D perhaps TRBD2 (6 bases). CDR1 and CDR2 from the germline V gene are GTSNPN and SVGIG (reference sequence). This CDR3 comprises 13 residues. The germline V and J ends were trimmed by 0 bases and 7 bases, with 13 bases remaining between them. The CDR3 DNA sequence: TGTGCCTGGAGTGTTGGGGGGATGAGGGAGCAGTACTTC. Protein: CAWSVGGMREQYF.

The chain's CDR3 is CASSPGAGGDYGYTF. The CDR3, as DNA: TGTGCCAGCAGCCCAGGGGCGGGAGGAGACTATGGCTACACCTTC. The genes are TRBV7-6 and TRBJ1-2; possible D gene TRBD1, 6 bases. Deletions cut 5 bases from V and 3 bases from J, with 16 bases between. The CDR3 has 15 amino acids. CDR1 and CDR2 from the germline V gene are SGHVS and FNYEAQ.

V gene TRBV4-3 combines with J gene TRBJ2-2; a possible D gene is TRBD1 (5 bases). V lost 1 base and J 4 bases, leaving 10 bases between the germline ends. The CDR3 consists of 15 residues. Germline CDR1 reads LGHNA; CDR2 reads YSLEER. CDR3: CASSQGGAITGELFF. The CDR3 nucleotides are TGCGCCAGCAGCCAAGGTGGGGCGATCACCGGGGAGCTGTTTTTT.

V and J are TRBV4-2 and TRBJ2-5; 12 bases are a match to TRBD2. Germline values: CDR1 LGHNA, CDR2 YNFKEQ. V was clipped by 1 base and J by 3 bases; unmatched bases: 9. The CDR3 is 18 residues long. The CDR3 DNA follows: TGTGCCAGCAGCCAAGGGAACCTAGCGGGAGGGCGTGAAGAGACCCAGTACTTC. Residues: CASSQGNLAGGREETQYF.

The chain is built from TRBV6-5 and TRBJ1-1, with 8 bases that match TRBD1. CDR1 and CDR2 from the germline V gene are MNHEY and SVGAGI. This CDR3 is built from 14 residues. V was pared by 2 bases and J by 6 bases, with 5 bases of the junction left unmatched. The CDR3 DNA follows: TGTGCCAGCAGTTACGACAGGGGTAACGCTGAAGCTTTCTTT. This translates into CASSYDRGNAEAFF.

The chain employs TRBV6-4 and TRBJ1-1, with D perhaps matching TRBD1 (6 bases). This CDR3 has 14 residues. Germline CDR1 reads MRHNA; CDR2 reads SNTAGT. Trimming shortened V by 1 base and J by 5 bases, and 11 bases separated the two germline ends. For the CDR3, the DNA is TGTGCCAGCAGTGACTTCTCTCAGGGGACTGAAGCTTTCTTT. Its protein product is CASSDFSQGTEAFF.

The chain links TRBV19 to TRBJ2-5; no definite D call. Germline loops: CDR1 LNHDA, CDR2 SQIVND (reference sequence). The V and J ends lost 2 bases and 1 base respectively, with 5 bases between them. The CDR3 covers 13 residues. The CDR3 sequence: CASSIRVQETQYF. The DNA of the CDR3 is TGTGCCAGTAGTATACGGGTCCAAGAGACCCAGTACTTC.

The chain joins TRBV29-1 to TRBJ1-1; D unclear. Germline V gene data show CDR1 as SQVTM and CDR2 as ANQGSEA. There are 14 residues in the CDR3. Between the trimmed V and J ends, which lost 1 base and 8 bases, there was a span of 17 bases. The CDR3 sequence: CSVEVMGGLREAFF. The CDR3 DNA is TGCAGCGTTGAAGTGATGGGAGGTTTGCGGGAAGCTTTCTTT.

The J gene is TRBJ1-4, the V gene TRBV18, with D uncertain. Trimming left V 1 base short and J 3 bases short, with 9 bases between. The CDR3 is 15 residues long. The germline V gene encodes CDR1 KGHSH and CDR2 LQKENI. The CDR3 DNA reads as TGTGCCAGCTCACCACAGGAGGGCCCTAATGAAAAACTGTTTTTT. Amino acid sequence: CASSPQEGPNEKLFF. The whole variable domain, remainder taken from reference TRBV18 and TRBJ1-4, is NAGVMQNPRHLVRRRGQEARLRCSPMKGHSHVYWYRQLPEEGLKFMVYLQKENIIDESGMPKERFSAEFPKEGPSILRIQQVVRGDSAAYFCASSPQEGPNEKLFFGSGTQLSVL.

The V and J genes are TRBV19 and TRBJ1-2; possibly TRBD1 for D (6 bases). V was pared by 5 bases and J by 2 bases, with 15 bases between. This CDR3 region has 15 residues. Per germline, CDR1 LNHDA and CDR2 SQIVND (reference sequence). For the CDR3, the DNA is TGTGCCAGTAGTCAGCCTCCTACAGGGAACTATGGCTACACCTTC. It specifies CASSQPPTGNYGYTF. The full variable domain, in which reference TRBV19 and TRBJ1-2 provide the parts outside the CDR3, is DGGITQSPKYLFRKEGQNVTLSCEQNLNHDAMYWYRQDPGQGLRLIYYSQIVNDFQKGDIAEGYSVSREKKESFPLTVTSAQKNPTAFYLCASSQPPTGNYGYTFGSGTRLTVV.

The rearrangement links TRBV5-5 to TRBJ2-1; tentative D call: TRBD2 (7 bases). Trimming shortened V by 0 bases and J by 10 bases, and 14 bases separated the two germline ends. The CDR3 is 14 residues long. CDR1 and CDR2 from the germline V gene are SGHKS and YYEKEE (reference sequence). The CDR3 here is CASSLVGRGLEQFF. In DNA, the CDR3 is TGTGCCAGCAGCTTGGTAGGGAGGGGGTTGGAGCAGTTCTTC.